This TCR beta chain was recorded in a study of regulatory T cells in long-lasting Graves disease. The CDR3 runs to 15 residues. V dropped 0 bases and J dropped 5 bases, with 16 bases sitting between them. The germline V gene has CDR1 GTSNPN and CDR2 SVGIG (reference sequence). Arm-PCR of CDR3 regions with iRepertoire HTBI primers generated TCR beta libraries. In the original workflow: Across samples, 55 to 75 TRBV and roughly 13 TRBJ segments were found. MiXCR, run by TCRdb on the multiplex PCR reads, gives a single entry per CDR3 protein. In this record, the V and J calls reflect TCRdb's handling and not the investigators' own analysis. The table records approximately 560,000 distinct CDR3 sequences, around 16% of them present only once. The time point: newly diagnosed GD, antithyroid drugs for less than 3 months. Following extraction of RNA from PBMCs, that RNA was used to make the TCR library. These sequences were also reported in another study, on T cells in Graves' hyperthyroidism and ophthalmopathy. That investigation notes: TCR CDR3 regions were first amplified by RT-PCR with HTBI primers.

The TCR was taken from a man aged 18 to 29 with Graves disease. V gene TRBV30 combines with J gene TRBJ2-5; tentatively, D is TRBD1 (6 bases). The specimen comprised peripheral blood mononuclear cells (PBMCs), sampled at new diagnosis, from a patient treated with antithyroid drugs. The CDR3 loop reads CAWSVGQPSSETQYF. CDR3 nucleotide sequence: TGTGCCTGGAGTGTAGGACAGCCATCTTCGGAGACCCAGTACTTC.